A selection of T cell receptor beta chains follows, all from one sample in a study of shared T cell receptors in the human thymus. TCRdb's table, derived via immunoSEQ multiplex PCR, lists solely in-frame clones and lacks some. Of about 380,000 clones listed, 85% to 95% were seen once; the top ten hold roughly 0.02%. The sample was thymocytes. The receptors derive from a human donor. Each CDR3 is given with its conserved first and last residue. Fields, in order: V gene, clone size, J gene, D gene, CDR3 protein, CDR3 DNA. The D gene is left open where the match is weak. Some rows mark clone size as missing; the rest say once, few, many or name a class of expanded clone.

TRBV7-9	.	TRBJ1-6	TRBD1	CASSSPDRSGNSPLHF	TGTGCCAGCAGCTCCCCGGACAGGTCTGGTAATTCACCCCTCCACTTT
TRBV27	once	TRBJ2-3	.	CASSSPLGQNTQYF	TGTGCCAGCAGTTCCCCCCTGGGACAAAATACGCAGTATTTT
TRBV6-6	.	TRBJ2-7	TRBD1	CASSVTGGLYEQYF	TGTGCCAGCAGTGTGACAGGGGGCTTGTACGAGCAGTACTTC
TRBV12-5	.	TRBJ2-1	TRBD2	CASGPGTRINEQFF	TGTGCTAGTGGTCCCGGGACTAGAATCAATGAGCAGTTCTTC
TRBV5-1	.	TRBJ2-3	TRBD2	CASSSSPPSGRAVRKDTQYF	TGCGCCAGCAGCTCATCCCCGCCTAGCGGGAGGGCCGTCCGGAAAGATACGCAGTATTTT
TRBV28	.	TRBJ1-3	TRBD1	CATNGWTGPTGVGNTIYF	TGTGCCACTAACGGCTGGACAGGCCCCACAGGGGTTGGAAACACCATATATTTT
TRBV7-6	.	TRBJ1-5	.	CASSPNGSWTGSNQPQHF	TGTGCCAGCAGCCCGAACGGCTCCTGGACCGGTAGCAATCAGCCCCAGCATTTT
TRBV7-2	.	TRBJ1-2	TRBD1	CASSFPTGGDYGYTF	TGTGCCAGCAGCTTTCCGACAGGGGGGGACTATGGCTACACCTTC
TRBV4-1	.	TRBJ2-1	TRBD2	CASSHRGLAGHPNSYNEQFF	TGCGCCAGCAGCCACCGCGGACTAGCGGGACACCCTAACTCCTACAATGAGCAGTTCTTC
TRBV6-5	.	TRBJ2-1	.	CASSRTVNPEQFF	TGTGCCAGCAGCAGGACAGTTAACCCGGAGCAGTTCTTC
TRBV4-3	.	TRBJ2-7	.	CASSQHARGSYEQYF	TGCGCCAGCAGCCAACACGCCAGGGGATCCTACGAGCAGTACTTC
TRBV7-2	.	TRBJ2-1	TRBD1	CASSIARDRGYNEQFF	TGTGCCAGCAGTATAGCCCGGGACAGGGGCTACAATGAGCAGTTCTTC
TRBV6-5	.	TRBJ2-7	TRBD1	CASSYPRGQGYEQYF	TGTGCCAGCAGTTACCCCAGGGGGCAAGGATACGAGCAGTACTTC
TRBV19	.	TRBJ1-5	TRBD1	CASSIEDRGGNQPQHF	TGTGCCAGTAGTATAGAGGACAGGGGGGGCAATCAGCCCCAGCATTTT
TRBV2	.	TRBJ2-7	.	CASRKHGKSSYEQYF	TGTGCCAGCAGAAAACACGGGAAGAGCTCCTACGAGCAGTACTTC
TRBV18	.	TRBJ1-5	TRBD1	CASCRGSGNQPQHF	TGTGCCAGCTGCAGGGGGTCCGGCAATCAGCCCCAGCATTTT
TRBV27	.	TRBJ2-4	.	CASSPRVAKNIQYF	TGTGCCAGCAGTCCCAGGGTGGCCAAAAACATTCAGTACTTC
TRBV11-3	.	TRBJ2-1	.	CASSLDFAGDSYNEQFF	TGTGCCAGCAGCTTAGATTTTGCCGGGGACTCCTACAATGAGCAGTTCTTC
TRBV10-3	.	TRBJ2-5	TRBD1	CAVSGTGKETQYF	TGTGCCGTCTCCGGGACAGGGAAAGAGACCCAGTACTTC
TRBV27	once	TRBJ2-3	TRBD1	CASSFRDRGVSDTQYF	TGTGCCAGCAGTTTCCGGGACAGGGGCGTTTCAGATACGCAGTATTTT
TRBV6-5	.	TRBJ2-7	.	CASSYGQGSYEQYF	TGTGCCAGCAGTTACGGGCAGGGATCGTACGAGCAGTACTTC
TRBV5-1	.	TRBJ2-5	.	CASSLGTTQETQYF	TGCGCCAGCAGCTTGGGGACAACCCAAGAGACCCAGTACTTC